This record covers a single T cell receptor beta chain. Each CDR3 protein gets one entry in TCRdb, which reprocessed the 5' RACE reads and gives no DNA. The sample holds about 160,000 distinct CDR3 sequences. This entry comes from a study of monozygotic twins with inflammatory bowel disease. The germline V gene encodes CDR1 LNHDA and CDR2 SQIVND (reference sequence). This CDR3 has 16 amino acids. The rearrangement uses TRBV19 and TRBJ1-6; without DNA, the TCRdb call of TRBD1 cannot be checked. The source material was blood. The TCR comes from a human donor with ulcerative colitis or Crohn's disease, or a healthy co-twin of an affected twin (not recorded which). CDR3 protein: CASSTGLGGGGSPLHF.